These 27 T cell receptor beta chains were all obtained from the same sample, sequenced in a study of identifying expanded T cells in peripheral blood. TCRdb keeps only in-frame clones here, not all; method: immunoSEQ multiplex PCR. The sample has some 77,000 clones; 70% to 90% are singletons. Sequencing input: blood. The receptors originated from a person aged 18 to 75 in good health.

In its sample, this clone was seen once. The genes are TRBV7-9 and TRBJ1-2, with 8 bases fitting TRBD1. V lost 5 bases to trimming and J lost 0 bases; unmatched junction nucleotides: 11. CDR1 and CDR2 (germline): SEHNR, FQNEAQ (reference sequence). The CDR3 totals 17 residues. DNA for the CDR3: TGTGCCAGCAGCCCACACCGCGGACAGGGCCCTAACTATGGCTACACCTTC. Amino acid sequence: CASSPHRGQGPNYGYTF.

This chain connects TRBV29-1 to TRBJ2-1; 12 bases map to TRBD2. This CDR3 spans 14 amino acids. The germline gives CDR1 SQVTM, CDR2 ANQGSEA. The CDR3 nucleotides are TGCTCCACAAGGACTAGCGGGGACTACAATGAGCAGTTCTTC. This gives the protein CSTRTSGDYNEQFF.

The CDR3 reads CSVDGLSSTDTQYF. The DNA for the CDR3 is TGCAGCGTTGATGGGCTATCTAGCACAGATACGCAGTATTTT. The genes are TRBV29-1 and TRBJ2-3; D remains unclear. V lost 3 bases to trimming and J lost 0 bases, with 10 bases between them. Germline V gene sequence: CDR1 SQVTM, CDR2 ANQGSEA. CDR3 length: 14 amino acids.

The V gene is TRBV7-2, the J gene TRBJ2-7, with 9 bases that match TRBD2. CDR1 and CDR2 from the germline V gene are SGHTA and FQGNSA. With 1 base clipped from V and 7 bases from J, the junction kept 11 bases outside the gene matches. There are 16 residues in the CDR3. CDR3 bases: TGTGCCAGCAGCTTAGGTGGTAGCGGGGGAGGATGGGAGCAGTACTTC. Amino acid sequence: CASSLGGSGGGWEQYF. Full variable domain (outside the CDR3, taken from reference TRBV7-2 and TRBJ2-7): GAGVSQSPSNKVTEKGKDVELRCDPISGHTALYWYRQSLGQGLEFLIYFQGNSAPDKSGLPSDRFSAERTGGSVSTLTIQRTQQEDSAVYLCASSLGGSGGGWEQYFGPGTRLTVT.

The rearrangement links TRBV15 to TRBJ2-5; D gene uncertain. V was trimmed by 5 bases and J by 0 bases, leaving 16 bases between them. Germline CDR1 is LNHNV and CDR2 is YYDKDF (reference sequence). The CDR3 has 16 amino acids. This CDR3 reads CATSPRNILDQETQYF. CDR3 bases: TGTGCCACCAGCCCAAGAAATATTCTAGACCAAGAGACCCAGTACTTC.

The V and J genes are TRBV18 and TRBJ2-3; D not certain. V lost 6 bases and J 0 bases, leaving 1 base between the germline ends. Germline CDR1 and CDR2: KGHSH and LQKENI. The CDR3 runs to 11 residues. CDR3 DNA: TGTGCCAGCTCGAGCACAGATACGCAGTATTTT. This translates into CASSSTDTQYF. Together with reference TRBV18 and TRBJ2-3, the CDR3 gives the full variable domain: NAGVMQNPRHLVRRRGQEARLRCSPMKGHSHVYWYRQLPEEGLKFMVYLQKENIIDESGMPKERFSAEFPKEGPSILRIQQVVRGDSAAYFCASSSTDTQYFGPGTRLTVL.

The chain has TRBV4-2 and TRBJ1-1, with TRBD1 matching 7 bases. J gave up 1 base and V 4 bases, and 9 bases lay outside the gene matches. Germline V gives CDR1 LGHNA, CDR2 YNFKEQ. The CDR3 length is 16 residues. The CDR3 is CASSPFSGQPNTEAFF. The CDR3 DNA reads as TGTGCCAGCAGCCCGTTCTCGGGACAGCCGAACACTGAAGCTTTCTTT.

The chain recombines TRBV6-6 with TRBJ1-1; D possibly corresponds to TRBD1 (6 bases). The CDR3 has 15 amino acids. Trimming cost V 5 bases and J 4 bases, with 17 bases left between them. The germline gives CDR1 MNHNY, CDR2 SVGAGI (reference sequence). CDR3 nucleotides: TGTGCCAGCAGTCCTACCAGGGGTGGCGTCACTGAAGCTTTCTTT. The encoded protein is CASSPTRGGVTEAFF.

The J gene is TRBJ2-1, the V gene TRBV11-1; 9 bases agree with TRBD2. Per germline, CDR1 SGHAT and CDR2 FQDESV (reference sequence). The CDR3 totals 13 residues. The V segment lost 5 bases and the J segment 6 bases; nucleotides outside the gene matches: 2. This CDR3 is CASSQRGANEQFF. Here the CDR3 DNA reads TGTGCCAGCAGCCAGCGGGGGGCCAATGAGCAGTTCTTC.

V gene TRBV27 combines with J gene TRBJ2-7, with 8 nucleotides matching TRBD1. CDR1 and CDR2 from the germline V gene are MNHEY and SMNVEV (reference sequence). Trimming removed 6 bases from V and 2 bases from J; junction bases left unmatched: 3. This CDR3 comprises 13 residues. CDR3 in DNA: TGTGCCAGCAGGCGACAGGGGCCCTACGAGCAGTACTTC. Its protein is CASRRQGPYEQYF.

The genes are TRBV6-6 and TRBJ2-3; D not certain. The V and J ends lost 2 bases and 0 bases respectively, with 3 bases between them. The CDR3 covers 13 residues. Germline lookup yields CDR1 MNHNY and CDR2 SVGAGI (reference sequence). The CDR3 region is CASSYHSTDTQYF. CDR3 nucleotides: TGTGCCAGCAGTTACCACAGCACAGATACGCAGTATTTT.

The chain carries TRBV4-2 and TRBJ2-1; D remains ambiguous. The CDR3 totals 15 residues. Germline assignment: CDR1 LGHNA and CDR2 YNFKEQ. The germline V and J ends were trimmed by 0 bases and 8 bases, with 14 bases remaining between them. CDR3 sequence reads: CASSQERYLFDEQFF. The CDR3 coding sequence is TGTGCCAGCAGCCAAGAGAGATACCTGTTCGATGAGCAGTTCTTC.

The rearrangement joins TRBV27 to TRBJ1-1; D is uncertain. This CDR3 contains 13 residues. Germline V gives CDR1 MNHEY, CDR2 SMNVEV (reference sequence). Trimming left V 2 bases short and J 5 bases short, with 9 bases between. The CDR3 region is CASSLILGTEAFF. DNA of the CDR3: TGTGCCAGCAGTTTAATTCTTGGGACTGAAGCTTTCTTT.

This clone was seen more than once but under ten times. This chain connects TRBV7-2 to TRBJ1-5, with 12 bases matching TRBD1. The CDR3 is 15 amino acids. Germline-derived CDR1 and CDR2 are SGHTA and FQGNSA. V dropped 5 bases and J dropped 5; count of bases not matched to a gene: 4. CDR3 coding DNA: TGTGCCAGCAGCCCGGGACAGGGGGCCGATCAGCCCCAGCATTTT. This translates into CASSPGQGADQPQHF.

As regards this clone: A read error may account for a junction end that differs from germline. V gene TRBV15 combines with J gene TRBJ2-7; perhaps D is TRBD1 or TRBD2 (5 bases each). The V gene's germline CDR1 is LNHNV and CDR2 YYDKDF (reference sequence). The CDR3 sequence is 15 residues long. The DNA for the CDR3 is TGTGCCACCAGCAGGGCCGGGGCTACCGAGTACGTGCAGTACTTC. Protein product: CATSRAGATEYVQYF.

V gene TRBV7-2 combines with J gene TRBJ2-7, with D tentatively TRBD1 (5 bases). V was cut by 5 bases and J by 5 bases, with 13 bases left in between. The CDR3 has 13 amino acids. Germline V lookup: CDR1 SGHTA, CDR2 FQGNSA. This chain's CDR3 is CASSRGVFNEQYF. DNA for the CDR3: TGTGCCAGCAGCAGGGGTGTTTTCAACGAGCAGTACTTC. The full variable domain, its missing parts supplied by reference TRBV7-2 and TRBJ2-7, is GAGVSQSPSNKVTEKGKDVELRCDPISGHTALYWYRQSLGQGLEFLIYFQGNSAPDKSGLPSDRFSAERTGGSVSTLTIQRTQQEDSAVYLCASSRGVFNEQYFGPGTRLTVT.

This chain connects TRBV2 to TRBJ2-1; tentative D call: TRBD1 (5 bases). The ends were cut back, 6 bases at V and 2 bases at J, with 8 bases in the middle. Germline CDR1 is SNHLY and CDR2 is FYNNEI. The CDR3 is 13 amino acids. The CDR3 loop is CASRQGPYNEQFF. The CDR3, as DNA: TGTGCCAGCAGGCAGGGCCCCTACAATGAGCAGTTCTTC. Full variable domain (missing parts from reference TRBV2 and TRBJ2-1): EPEVTQTPSHQVTQMGQEVILRCVPISNHLYFYWYRQILGQKVEFLVSFYNNEISEKSEIFDDQFSVERPDGSNFTLKIRSTKLEDSAMYFCASRQGPYNEQFFGPGTRLTVL.

DNA for the CDR3: TGCGCCAGCAGTTTCGGGTCGAGCTCCTACGAGCAGTACTTC. It codes for CASSFGSSSYEQYF. The chain uses TRBV5-1 and TRBJ2-7; D call uncertain. Trimming took off 5 bases at V and 0 bases at J, with 12 bases between the two ends. Germline CDR1 SGHRS, CDR2 YFSETQ. The CDR3 spans 14 residues. Complete variable domain (other parts from reference TRBV5-1 and TRBJ2-7): KAGVTQTPRYLIKTRGQQVTLSCSPISGHRSVSWYQQTPGQGLQFLFEYFSETQRNKGNFPGRFSGRQFSNSRSEMNVSTLELGDSALYLCASSFGSSSYEQYFGPGTRLTVT.

The gene calls are TRBV6-5 and TRBJ2-2, with D hard to call. The CDR3 covers 15 residues. V lost 2 bases, J lost 3 bases, and 10 bases lay in between. Germline-derived CDR1 and CDR2 are MNHEY and SVGAGI. For the CDR3, the DNA is TGTGCCAGCAGTTACGGACCGCTGTACACCGGGGAGCTGTTTTTT. Its translation: CASSYGPLYTGELFF.

V usage is TRBV28 and J usage is TRBJ2-7; possibly TRBD1 for D (6 bases). Germline CDR1 and CDR2: MDHEN and SYDVKM. The CDR3 runs to 12 residues. The V end lost 5 bases, the J end lost 6 bases, and 11 bases lay between the germline ends. In nucleotides, the CDR3 is TGTGCCAGCAGTGTTACAGGGTCCGAGCAGTACTTC. This sequence encodes CASSVTGSEQYF.

The chain employs TRBV12-2 and TRBJ2-1; TRBD2, the table's D call, lacks a check against the DNA. TRBV12-2 is given as a pseudogene. This CDR3 has 17 residues. The CDR3 spells CASRLAARDPTYNEQFF. CDR3 nucleotides: TGTGCAAGTCGCTTAGCGGCCCGGGATCCAACCTACAATGAGCAGTTCTTC.

The chain employs TRBV4-2 and TRBJ2-3; 10 bases align to TRBD2. The CDR3 has 16 residues. The V gene end was trimmed by 4 bases and the J gene end by 4 bases; junction bases not matched to a gene: 8. Germline CDR1 reads LGHNA; CDR2 reads YNFKEQ. CDR3 coding DNA: TGTGCCAGCAGCCGGGAAGCGGGGGGGCGTTCAGATACGCAGTATTTT. This encodes CASSREAGGRSDTQYF.

This chain joins TRBV28 and TRBJ2-6, with 8 bases fitting TRBD1. Per the germline V gene, CDR1 is MDHEN and CDR2 is SYDVKM. Germline trimming cut 5 bases from V and 2 bases from J; bases unmatched to any gene: 5. There are 16 residues in the CDR3. Here the CDR3 DNA reads TGTGCCAGCAGTATCGGACAGGGAGCTGGGGCCAACGTCCTGACTTTC. It specifies CASSIGQGAGANVLTF. The whole variable domain, filled in from reference TRBV28 and TRBJ2-6, reads DVKVTQSSRYLVKRTGEKVFLECVQDMDHENMFWYRQDPGLGLRLIYFSYDVKMKEKGDIPEGYSVSREKKERFSLILESASTNQTSMYLCASSIGQGAGANVLTFGAGSRLTVL.

The chain couples TRBV7-9 to TRBJ2-7, with TRBD1 matching over 7 bases. The CDR3 consists of 14 residues. V was pared by 3 bases and J by 5 bases, with 7 bases of the junction left unmatched. Germline CDR1 reads SEHNR; CDR2 reads FQNEAQ (reference sequence). CDR3 sequence (DNA): TGTGCCAGCAGCTTGGGACAGACGGCGAACGAGCAGTACTTC. It specifies CASSLGQTANEQYF. The full variable domain, its missing parts supplied by reference TRBV7-9 and TRBJ2-7, is DTGVSQNPRHKITKRGQNVTFRCDPISEHNRLYWYRQTLGQGPEFLTYFQNEAQLEKSRLLSDRFSAERPKGSFSTLEIQRTEQGDSAMYLCASSLGQTANEQYFGPGTRLTVT.

This clone was picked up a small number of times. The chain links TRBV6-5 to TRBJ1-2, with no clear D. Germline V gene data show CDR1 as MNHEY and CDR2 as SVGAGI. CDR3 size: 12 residues. V gave up 6 bases and J gave up 4 bases, with 9 bases separating them. CDR3 DNA: TGTGCCAGCAGCTCTACTGGCTATGGCTACACCTTC. This gives the protein CASSSTGYGYTF.

The V call is TRBV5-4, the J call TRBJ2-3; TRBD2 agrees at 7 bases. Germline loops: CDR1 SGHNT, CDR2 YYREEE (reference sequence). The J segment lost 3 bases and the V segment lost 0 bases, leaving 4 bases of the junction unmatched. CDR3 length: 15 amino acids. CDR3 region: CASSLVTGRTDTQYF. The CDR3 coding sequence is TGTGCCAGCAGCTTGGTAACCGGGAGGACAGATACGCAGTATTTT.

The chain combines TRBV30 with TRBJ1-2; a weak D match, TRBD1 (5 bases). The ends were cut back, 4 bases at V and 2 bases at J, with 20 bases in the middle. The CDR3 extends over 16 amino acids. Germline loops: CDR1 GTSNPN, CDR2 SVGIG (reference sequence). The CDR3 bases are TGTGCCTGGAATGGTGTGGGGCGCGGGAAAAACTATGGCTACACCTTC. Protein product: CAWNGVGRGKNYGYTF.